In its sample, the clone carrying this T cell receptor (beta chain) was seen once. Assay used: immunoSEQ multiplex PCR; TCRdb lists only in-frame clones, some missing. This repertoire shows around 100,000 clones, more than 85% found once; its top ten account for 2.5% to 4%. This sample is drawn from a study of T cell changes during pregnancy in multiple sclerosis. This CDR3 spans 19 amino acids. The germline V gene has CDR1 LGHNT and CDR2 FRNRAP. The V gene lost 0 bases and the J gene lost 4 bases, with 25 bases spanning the gap. The origin of this receptor is a female donor with multiple sclerosis, enrolled in a pregnancy study. This chain links TRBV12-5 with TRBJ2-7; D may be TRBD2 (6 bases). Sequenced material: peripheral blood, taken in the second trimester of pregnancy. CDR3 residues: CASGLVLVASGSPLYEQYF. CDR3 sequence (DNA): TGTGCTAGTGGTTTGGTATTGGTGGCGAGCGGGTCACCTTTATACGAGCAGTACTTC.